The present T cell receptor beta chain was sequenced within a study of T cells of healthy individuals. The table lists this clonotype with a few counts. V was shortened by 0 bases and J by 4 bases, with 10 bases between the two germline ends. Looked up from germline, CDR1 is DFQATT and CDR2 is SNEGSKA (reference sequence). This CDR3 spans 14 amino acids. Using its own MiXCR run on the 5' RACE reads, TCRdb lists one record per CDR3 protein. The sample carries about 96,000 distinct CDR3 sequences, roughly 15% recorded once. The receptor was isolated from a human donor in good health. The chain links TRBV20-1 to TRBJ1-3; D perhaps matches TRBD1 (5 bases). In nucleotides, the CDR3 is TGCAGTGCTAGAGATAAGGGGACCGGAAACACCATATATTTT. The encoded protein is CSARDKGTGNTIYF.